Listed below are T cell receptor beta chains from one sample, sequenced in a study of T cells expressing NK-cell markers. After re-calling the 5' RACE reads, TCRdb lists one entry per CDR3 protein, DNA absent. This sample's clone table lists some 440,000 distinct CDR3 sequences. Source material: blood T cells: a sorted CD56 or NKG2C T cell subset, CD4+ or CD8+ T cells, or bulk PBMC T cells (not recorded which). The receptors derive from a woman aged 45 to 65 in good health. CDR3s include the opening cysteine and the closing phenylalanine or tryptophan. The order of the fields is V gene, J gene, CDR3 protein.

TRBV19	TRBJ2-1	CASSMGPFSGNEQFF
TRBV15	TRBJ2-2	CATSREGAVGGQRTGELFF
TRBV5-1	TRBJ2-7	CASSLGVGYEQYF
TRBV4-2	TRBJ1-6	CASSQQQEYNSPLHF
TRBV5-1	TRBJ2-7	CASRRGPSGGTYEQYF
TRBV12-3/TRBV12-4	TRBJ1-1	CASGSRKGYTEAFF
TRBV9	TRBJ1-2	CASSPGQTNYGYTF
TRBV7-2	TRBJ1-3	CASSFSLSGNTIYF
TRBV11-2	TRBJ1-1	CASSQLPGLGAFF
TRBV20-1	TRBJ2-3	CSLLAGGTDTQYF
TRBV7-6	TRBJ2-1	CASSLAQSSYNEQFF
TRBV6-5	TRBJ2-7	CASSYAGPSEQYF
TRBV24-1	TRBJ2-3	CATMQGGGTDTQYF
TRBV29-1	TRBJ1-2	CSGGQTGYGYTF
TRBV20-1	TRBJ2-5	CSARDHREIGETQYF
TRBV10-3	TRBJ2-7	CAIRGLAASYEQYF
TRBV29-1	TRBJ1-5	CSVAPGGVQPQHF
TRBV3-1	TRBJ2-3	CASSLLSGGPHTQYF
TRBV7-9	TRBJ2-5	CASSIAGAGTQYF
TRBV30	TRBJ2-7	CAWSRYGGRGTYEQYF
TRBV7-9	TRBJ2-6	CASSAKQGPGANVLTF
TRBV12-3/TRBV12-4	TRBJ2-7	CASSFSILEQYF
TRBV29-1	TRBJ2-4	CSVERGQGDKNIQYF
TRBV4-1	TRBJ2-5	CASSGKREDQETQYF
TRBV20-1	TRBJ1-6	CSAREGNINSPLHF
TRBV4-1	TRBJ1-6	CASSQLPGTGFQDSPLHF
TRBV6-1	TRBJ2-7	CASFSGLAGNYEQYF
TRBV10-3	TRBJ1-2	CAIRETGRPYGYTF
TRBV19	TRBJ1-1	CASSNFGTSEAFF
TRBV20-1	TRBJ2-1	CSARGISGTLGEQFF
TRBV29-1	TRBJ2-4	CSVGEGAGIQYF
TRBV11-3	TRBJ1-3	CASQLRDPGNTIYF
TRBV6-5	TRBJ1-6	CASSYRGNSPLHF
TRBV2	TRBJ2-7	CASSTLQGKLSYEQYF
TRBV29-1	TRBJ2-4	CSVAVSKNIQYF
TRBV20-1	TRBJ2-5	CSASKGGLLAGETQYF
TRBV30	TRBJ1-2	CAWMGPVAYGYTF
TRBV7-2	TRBJ2-1	CATAEDSYNEQFF
TRBV4-1	TRBJ2-5	CASSQESGMRQETQYF
TRBV3-1	TRBJ2-1	CASSQVGTEQFF
TRBV7-2	TRBJ2-1	CASSLASGRNNEQFF
TRBV27	TRBJ2-1	CASSIAGTREFF
TRBV12-3/TRBV12-4	TRBJ1-1	CASSPFGGKAFF
TRBV9	TRBJ2-1	CASSILEGSYNEQFF
TRBV5-1	TRBJ2-7	CASSFGDLSSYEQYF
TRBV3-1	TRBJ2-2	CASSPTGLFGELFF
TRBV11-2	TRBJ2-5	CASSLVAGTSGRETQYF
TRBV12-3/TRBV12-4	TRBJ1-6	CASSLGQYNSPLHF
TRBV5-4	TRBJ2-7	CASSSFRGGYEQYF
TRBV11-2	TRBJ2-2	CASSLLLAGAGELFF
TRBV5-1	TRBJ2-7	CASSPRRQLLDEQYF
TRBV29-1	TRBJ2-2	CSVSRTGDAGELFF
TRBV9	TRBJ1-5	CASSAEERNQPQHF
TRBV12-3/TRBV12-4	TRBJ2-3	CASSIMGQTAPDTQYF
TRBV6-2/TRBV6-3	TRBJ1-1	CASTPFGAMNTEAFF